This is a list of T cell receptor beta chains from one sample in a study of T cells in Graves' hyperthyroidism and ophthalmopathy. TCRdb passed the multiplex PCR reads through MiXCR, listing each CDR3 protein once. Of 300,000 or so distinct CDR3 sequences in the sample, 15% to 20% were seen once. Sequencing was done on a sample of blood. These receptors were obtained from a woman aged 45 to 65 with Graves' hyperthyroidism. The CDR3 runs from the conserved cysteine through the conserved F or W. A D gene is named only where the DNA matches it firmly.

CDR3aa: CSARTTSGGYNEQFF; v_gene: TRBV20-1; d_gene: TRBD2; j_gene: TRBJ2-1
CDR3aa: CSAEEGAGGPGETQYF; v_gene: TRBV20-1; d_gene: TRBD2; j_gene: TRBJ2-5
CDR3aa: CASTDTSSGANVLTF; v_gene: TRBV6-2/TRBV6-3; d_gene: .; j_gene: TRBJ2-6
CDR3aa: CASSPAAGPDTQYF; v_gene: TRBV18; d_gene: .; j_gene: TRBJ2-3
CDR3aa: CASSLDRVREQFF; v_gene: TRBV12-3/TRBV12-4; d_gene: TRBD1; j_gene: TRBJ2-1
CDR3aa: CASSGGAGTDTQYF; v_gene: TRBV5-1; d_gene: .; j_gene: TRBJ2-3
CDR3aa: CASSVALAGGEQYF; v_gene: TRBV9; d_gene: TRBD2; j_gene: TRBJ2-7
CDR3aa: CASTQAGESYEQYF; v_gene: TRBV2; d_gene: .; j_gene: TRBJ2-7
CDR3aa: CASSYSGGHYGYTF; v_gene: TRBV6-6; d_gene: .; j_gene: TRBJ1-2
CDR3aa: CSVEDGPATQYF; v_gene: TRBV29-1; d_gene: .; j_gene: TRBJ2-3
CDR3aa: CASGLVLAGGGMSNQPQHF; v_gene: TRBV12-5; d_gene: TRBD1; j_gene: TRBJ1-5
CDR3aa: CASSLRDRAYEQYF; v_gene: TRBV28; d_gene: TRBD1; j_gene: TRBJ2-7
CDR3aa: CASSRDRRNTGELFF; v_gene: TRBV7-3; d_gene: TRBD1; j_gene: TRBJ2-2
CDR3aa: CASNVGLASEQFF; v_gene: TRBV6-2/TRBV6-3; d_gene: TRBD2; j_gene: TRBJ2-1
CDR3aa: CASIETRDSLYGYTF; v_gene: TRBV28; d_gene: TRBD1; j_gene: TRBJ1-2
CDR3aa: CASSPQIGELVYTF; v_gene: TRBV12-3/TRBV12-4; d_gene: .; j_gene: TRBJ1-2
CDR3aa: CASSAQSGQRSYEQYF; v_gene: TRBV6-1; d_gene: .; j_gene: TRBJ2-7
CDR3aa: CASLRQGYNSPLHF; v_gene: TRBV28; d_gene: TRBD1; j_gene: TRBJ1-6
CDR3aa: CASSDEFPWPFF; v_gene: TRBV2; d_gene: .; j_gene: TRBJ2-1
CDR3aa: CASSTGLEAYEQYF; v_gene: TRBV28; d_gene: TRBD2; j_gene: TRBJ2-7
CDR3aa: CASSDSNAENTGELFF; v_gene: TRBV6-4; d_gene: .; j_gene: TRBJ2-2
CDR3aa: CASSHSLQPSYEQYF; v_gene: TRBV5-6; d_gene: .; j_gene: TRBJ2-7
CDR3aa: CASSRSGNEQFF; v_gene: TRBV5-5; d_gene: .; j_gene: TRBJ2-1
CDR3aa: CASSSITDRGGWQFF; v_gene: TRBV11-2; d_gene: TRBD1; j_gene: TRBJ2-1
CDR3aa: CASSLSVAGGAEQYF; v_gene: TRBV27; d_gene: TRBD2; j_gene: TRBJ2-7
CDR3aa: CASGGDRGSYNEQFF; v_gene: TRBV12-5; d_gene: TRBD1; j_gene: TRBJ2-1
CDR3aa: CAWSGTPYEQYF; v_gene: TRBV30; d_gene: .; j_gene: TRBJ2-7
CDR3aa: CSARDPSGRHQPQHF; v_gene: TRBV20-1; d_gene: .; j_gene: TRBJ1-5
CDR3aa: CASSEYDTAAADTQYF; v_gene: TRBV6-1; d_gene: .; j_gene: TRBJ2-3
CDR3aa: CASSASGRAYEQYF; v_gene: TRBV2; d_gene: TRBD2; j_gene: TRBJ2-7
CDR3aa: CASNSEAQETQYF; v_gene: TRBV6-1; d_gene: .; j_gene: TRBJ2-5
CDR3aa: CASRLGAANEKLFF; v_gene: TRBV11-2; d_gene: .; j_gene: TRBJ1-4
CDR3aa: CASSVDRGGEKLFF; v_gene: TRBV5-4; d_gene: TRBD1; j_gene: TRBJ1-4
CDR3aa: CASSTTGSEETQYF; v_gene: TRBV6-1; d_gene: .; j_gene: TRBJ2-5
CDR3aa: CASSGALDSNQPQHF; v_gene: TRBV7-8; d_gene: .; j_gene: TRBJ1-5
CDR3aa: CASSYRTGADTQYF; v_gene: TRBV7-9; d_gene: TRBD1; j_gene: TRBJ2-3
CDR3aa: CASKKRGDSYNEQFF; v_gene: TRBV2; d_gene: TRBD2; j_gene: TRBJ2-1
CDR3aa: CASRPGLRDYGYTF; v_gene: TRBV6-1; d_gene: .; j_gene: TRBJ1-2
CDR3aa: CASSEDTQYF; v_gene: TRBV12-3/TRBV12-4; d_gene: .; j_gene: TRBJ2-3